This TCR beta chain was sequenced for a study of cytomegalovirus exposure and HLA in healthy donors. Study-level findings and limits: Cytomegalovirus association was listed for about 150 TCR beta chains. A later analysis linked more than 15,000 TCR beta sequences to HLA alleles at 0.05 false discovery rate. Reportedly, HLA-A and HLA-B alleles of most subjects were accurately predicted from TCR beta.

In regard to this clone: The antigen is not known.

Primers: 60 Vbeta forward and 13 Jbeta reverse. The protocol was immunoSEQ multiplex PCR, while the TCRdb copy is restricted to in-frame clones and leaves out a portion. The sample lists almost 95,000 clones, 69% seen once, with 2.5% to 3% in the top ten. Sampled while nominally healthy, donors likely had unrecorded immune exposures. Sequencing used PBMCs. This sequence was found in a man aged 50-59 years in good health and CMV-seronegative.

The CDR3 DNA reads as TGTGCCAGCAGTGAGACGACGGGACAGGGGGCGGATGGCTACACCTTC. Encoded protein: CASSETTGQGADGYTF. The rearrangement links TRBV2 to TRBJ1-2; 12 bases align to TRBD1. The germline CDR1 and CDR2 sequences are SNHLY and FYNNEI. The V gene end was trimmed by 3 bases and the J gene end by 6 bases; junction bases not matched to a gene: 8. This CDR3 has 16 amino acids.